The rows below give T cell receptor beta chains drawn from one sample of a study of T-cell reconstitution after alpha-beta-depleted transplantation in children. MiXCR, run by TCRdb on the PCR reads, gives a single entry per CDR3 protein. The top ten clones hold about 2.4% of a sample with 200,000 to 250,000 distinct CDR3 sequences, about 11% of them seen once. The material sequenced was PBMCs from the stem cell graft donor, taken from the stem cell graft. These receptors all come from a human donor who donated a stem cell graft to a child with acute lymphoblastic leukemia. CDR3s leave out the opening cysteine and the closing phenylalanine or tryptophan.

cdr3_length	v_call	j_call	cdr3_aa
12	TRBV9	TRBJ1-2	ASSVGGGDYGYT
14	TRBV20-1	TRBJ1-1	SAPLLRSGVNTEAF
12	TRBV5-5	TRBJ1-2	ASSPRVTGVGYT
10	TRBV7-9	TRBJ1-1	ASTGRKVEAF
12	TRBV3-1	TRBJ2-7	ASSHRDNAYEQY
10	TRBV7-9	TRBJ2-7	ASSAALDEQY
15	TRBV18	TRBJ2-7	ASSPPNVGSRDYEQY
18	TRBV24-1	TRBJ2-3	ATSDLSSGSPQGRTDTQY
11	TRBV6-6	TRBJ1-4	ASSYRVGEKLF
15	TRBV7-2	TRBJ2-3	ASSSGTGTGDTDTQY
13	TRBV7-2	TRBJ2-7	ASSSGGTRRYEQY
12	TRBV20-1	TRBJ2-1	SAEGQGFGNEQF